This is a list of T cell receptor beta chains from one sample in a study of beta chain features in type 1 diabetes. Only in-frame clones appear in the TCRdb table, and some are missing; sequencing was by immunoSEQ multiplex PCR. The sample has about 360,000 clones; over 9.5% are singletons. Sequenced input: naive CD4+ T cells from blood. These receptor sequences come from a woman younger than 30 with type 1 diabetes. The CDR3 runs from the conserved cysteine through the conserved F or W. D genes are given only for firm matches. Clone sizes are given selectively: once, few, many, or a class where the clone is expanded.

clone_size	v_call	j_call	d_call	cdr3_aa	cdr3_nt
.	TRBV2	TRBJ2-5	TRBD2	CASSDELAGSGTQYF	TGTGCCAGCAGTGATGAACTAGCGGGGTCGGGGACCCAGTACTTC
.	TRBV5-1	TRBJ2-7	TRBD1	CASSLASWTGSNEQYF	TGCGCCAGCAGCTTGGCTTCTTGGACAGGGAGCAACGAGCAGTACTTC
.	TRBV11-2	TRBJ2-7	TRBD1	CASSLGRGRRKHEQYF	TGTGCCAGCAGCTTAGGCAGGGGGCGAAGGAAGCACGAGCAGTACTTC
few	TRBV2	TRBJ2-5	.	CASNFRNRETQYF	TGTGCCAGCAATTTTCGTAATCGAGAGACCCAGTACTTC
few	TRBV19	TRBJ2-2	TRBD2	CASSRAGAGELFF	TGTGCCAGTAGTCGTGCGGGAGCCGGGGAGCTGTTTTTT
few	TRBV18	TRBJ1-5	TRBD1	CASSPRQGGNQPQHF	TGTGCCAGCTCACCAAGACAGGGCGGCAATCAGCCCCAGCATTTT
few	TRBV11-2	TRBJ1-4	.	CASSLGPATNEKLFF	TGTGCCAGCAGCTTAGGGCCAGCAACTAATGAAAAACTGTTTTTT
.	TRBV28	TRBJ2-1	TRBD2	CASTTIAGGPYNEQFF	TGTGCCAGCACCACGATAGCGGGAGGCCCATACAATGAGCAGTTCTTC
few	TRBV5-6	TRBJ2-7	.	CASSLEYEQYF	TGTGCCAGCAGCCTAGAATACGAGCAGTACTTC
.	TRBV7-9	TRBJ1-5	.	CASSFFGGRDQPQHF	TGTGCCAGCAGCTTTTTCGGGGGACGGGATCAGCCCCAGCATTTT
.	TRBV2	TRBJ1-6	.	CASLLDGGSSLHF	TGTGCCAGCCTACTGGACGGGGGGTCTTCCCTCCACTTT
few	TRBV5-6	TRBJ2-5	.	CASTYSQETQYF	TGTGCCAGCACCTACTCCCAAGAGACCCAGTACTTC
.	TRBV7-2	TRBJ1-4	.	CASSLRAGGNEKLFF	TGTGCCAGCAGCTTAAGGGCGGGTGGTAATGAAAAACTGTTTTTT
few	TRBV18	TRBJ2-5	.	CASSFRQETQYF	TGTGCCAGCTCATTCCGCCAAGAGACCCAGTACTTC
few	TRBV18	TRBJ2-1	.	CASSPAGVYEQFF	TGTGCCAGCTCACCAGCAGGCGTCTATGAGCAGTTCTTC
.	TRBV9	TRBJ2-7	TRBD2	CASSVGTSAPYEQYF	TGTGCCAGCAGCGTAGGGACTAGCGCGCCCTACGAGCAGTACTTC
few	TRBV6-5	TRBJ1-2	TRBD1	CASSDRQGYGYTF	TGTGCCAGCAGCGATCGACAGGGCTATGGCTACACCTTC
.	TRBV10-3	TRBJ1-6	.	CAATPEPGIPLHF	TGTGCCGCCACACCCGAACCCGGGATTCCCCTCCACTTT
.	TRBV6-6	TRBJ1-5	TRBD1	CASSLRTGINQPQHF	TGTGCCAGCAGTCTCAGGACAGGGATCAATCAGCCCCAGCATTTT
.	TRBV7-8	TRBJ2-2	TRBD1	CASSSGTDYANTGELFF	TGTGCCAGCAGCTCCGGGACAGACTACGCGAACACCGGGGAGCTGTTTTTT
.	TRBV6-4	TRBJ2-1	.	CASRDTLYNEQFF	TGTGCCAGCCGGGACACACTATACAATGAGCAGTTCTTC
.	TRBV4-2	TRBJ2-5	TRBD1	CASSQDRTGPETQYF	TGTGCCAGCAGCCAAGACAGGACAGGGCCAGAGACCCAGTACTTC
.	TRBV29-1	TRBJ2-5	TRBD2	CSVEGTSKGETQYF	TGCAGCGTTGAAGGGACTAGCAAGGGAGAGACCCAGTACTTC
few	TRBV7-7	TRBJ2-3	TRBD2	CASSDGLAGGLDTQYF	TGTGCCAGCAGCGACGGACTAGCGGGGGGGCTGGATACGCAGTATTTT
.	TRBV30	TRBJ2-1	TRBD2	CAWRLAGGPGEQFF	TGTGCCTGGAGGCTAGCGGGAGGGCCGGGTGAGCAGTTCTTC
.	TRBV7-9	TRBJ1-5	.	CASSSIDNYQPQHF	TGTGCCAGCAGCTCGATTGACAATTATCAGCCCCAGCATTTT
few	TRBV10-3	TRBJ1-4	.	CATGGMGRNEKLFF	TGTGCCACCGGGGGAATGGGGCGCAATGAAAAACTGTTTTTT
.	TRBV28	TRBJ2-2	.	CASSRRQIGNTGELFF	TGTGCCAGCAGTCGAAGACAGATTGGTAACACCGGGGAGCTGTTTTTT
.	TRBV18	TRBJ2-5	.	CASSPEAIQETQYF	TGTGCCAGCTCACCCGAGGCGATACAAGAGACCCAGTACTTC
few	TRBV7-8	TRBJ2-7	TRBD1	CASSLGTGAHEQYF	TGTGCCAGCAGCTTAGGGACAGGGGCCCACGAGCAGTACTTC
few	TRBV4-3	TRBJ2-3	TRBD2	CASARTSGGDTQYF	TGCGCCAGCGCGAGGACTAGCGGGGGGGATACGCAGTATTTT
.	TRBV7-2	TRBJ2-3	.	CASSLVWSGVKDTQYF	TGTGCCAGCAGCTTAGTTTGGTCGGGTGTCAAAGATACGCAGTATTTT
few	TRBV29-1	TRBJ1-2	.	CSVDDSYYGYTF	TGCAGCGTTGATGACAGTTACTATGGCTACACCTTC
few	TRBV29-1	TRBJ2-3	.	CSVATDYTDTQYF	TGCAGCGTCGCTACAGACTACACAGATACGCAGTATTTT
.	TRBV28	TRBJ1-6	.	CASRVRDSPLHF	TGTGCCAGCAGGGTACGGGATTCACCCCTCCACTTT
few	TRBV30	TRBJ2-1	TRBD2	CAWSLAGSHLGEQFF	TGTGCCTGGAGTCTAGCGGGAAGTCATCTGGGTGAGCAGTTCTTC
few	TRBV13	TRBJ1-3	.	CASSSWGGGNTIYF	TGTGCCAGCAGCTCGTGGGGAGGTGGAAACACCATATATTTT
.	TRBV9	TRBJ2-7	TRBD1	CASSAGQGATYEQYF	TGTGCCAGCAGCGCGGGACAGGGGGCGACCTACGAGCAGTACTTC
few	TRBV28	TRBJ1-5	TRBD1	CASSLPLLTGDQPQHF	TGTGCCAGCAGTTTGCCGCTACTGACAGGGGATCAGCCCCAGCATTTT
few	TRBV25-1	TRBJ2-5	.	CASGAEGRETQYF	TGTGCCAGCGGTGCGGAGGGTCGGGAGACCCAGTACTTC
.	TRBV28	TRBJ2-1	.	CASSLWQGSYNEQFF	TGTGCCAGCAGTTTATGGCAGGGATCCTACAATGAGCAGTTCTTC
.	TRBV29-1	TRBJ1-2	.	CSVEEPWGGGYTF	TGCAGCGTTGAAGAGCCCTGGGGGGGTGGCTACACCTTC
few	TRBV4-3	TRBJ2-1	TRBD2	CASSHSSGGASYNEQFF	TGCGCCAGCAGCCACTCTAGCGGGGGGGCATCCTACAATGAGCAGTTCTTC
few	TRBV29-1	TRBJ2-7	.	CSVRPSSYEQYF	TGCAGCGTTCGGCCTAGCAGCTACGAGCAGTACTTC
.	TRBV5-1	TRBJ2-1	.	CASSLDPQGQFF	TGCGCCAGCAGCTTGGACCCCCAGGGGCAGTTCTTC
few	TRBV7-3	TRBJ2-1	TRBD2	CASSEVLLAGLDEQFF	TGTGCCAGCAGTGAGGTGTTGCTAGCGGGACTGGATGAGCAGTTCTTC
few	TRBV28	TRBJ2-1	TRBD2	CASTFVGTKFNEQFF	TGTGCCAGCACCTTCGTTGGGACTAAATTCAATGAGCAGTTCTTC
.	TRBV9	TRBJ2-1	.	CASSVRQNNEQFF	TGTGCCAGCAGCGTGAGACAAAACAATGAGCAGTTCTTC
.	TRBV9	TRBJ1-1	TRBD1	CASSVSPTGMNTEAFF	TGTGCCAGCAGCGTCTCCCCGACAGGGATGAACACTGAAGCTTTCTTT
.	TRBV30	TRBJ2-1	.	CASGGSGEQFF	TGTGCCTCCGGGGGTTCAGGTGAGCAGTTCTTC
.	TRBV2	TRBJ1-1	.	CASSGGDGTEAFF	TGTGCCAGCAGTGGGGGGGATGGCACTGAAGCTTTCTTT
.	TRBV11-2	TRBJ2-4	.	CASSPTPGPRGSAKNIQYF	TGTGCCAGCAGCCCTACCCCTGGTCCCAGGGGATCGGCCAAAAACATTCAGTACTTC
few	TRBV15	TRBJ2-1	.	CATSRDYAESYNEQFF	TGTGCCACCAGCAGAGATTATGCGGAGTCCTACAATGAGCAGTTCTTC
few	TRBV7-9	TRBJ2-5	TRBD1	CASSSQGAWETQYF	TGTGCCAGCAGCTCACAGGGGGCTTGGGAGACCCAGTACTTC
.	TRBV2	TRBJ2-1	.	CASSLGGRDEQFF	TGTGCCAGCTCGTTAGGGGGACGTGATGAGCAGTTCTTC